The 22 T cell receptor beta chains in this list originate from one sample, sequenced in a study of Graves' ophthalmopathy and Graves' hyperthyroidism (dated by TCRdb to 2017 to 2018). TCRdb names Illumina HiSeq 2000 as the instrument used. For repertoire sequencing, TCR beta CDR3 regions were amplified from RNA transcripts. The first round was an RT-PCR using HTBI primers with the Qiagen OneStep RT-PCR kit, and this first round was followed by a second-round multiplex PCR, then size selection and purification. TCRdb handled the public reads itself, with Q25 trimming in fastp and clone calling in MiXCR, and kept productive beta chains. Under each unique CDR3 protein, matching rows form one entry showing the most common genes and DNA. The sample includes about 550,000 distinct CDR3 sequences, with roughly 39% observed a single time. Clones ranked in the top ten supply about 4.2% of the sample. Specimen: peripheral blood or thyroid tissue (not recorded which). These receptor sequences come from an adult man with Graves' hyperthyroidism.

The chain couples TRBV25-1 to TRBJ1-5, with TRBD1 matching 10 bases. CDR3 length equals 15 residues. The V and J ends lost 9 bases and 7 bases, in that order; junction bases with no gene match: 12. The germline CDR1 and CDR2 sequences are MGHDK and SYGVNS. CDR3 loop: CASGTGQGTGQPQHF. In nucleotides, the CDR3 is TGTGCCAGTGGGACGGGACAGGGGACGGGGCAGCCCCAGCATTTT.

This clonotype was observed a handful of times. The chain links TRBV12-3 or TRBV12-4 to TRBJ1-4; D unresolved. Deletions cut 2 bases from V and 3 bases from J, with 13 bases between. This CDR3 contains 16 residues. For the CDR3, the DNA is TGTGCCAGCAGTTTATTTCCGGGTCGGCCTAATGAAAAACTGTTTTTT. It is translated as CASSLFPGRPNEKLFF.

The chain couples TRBV9 to TRBJ2-7; D gene uncertain. V shed 2 bases and J shed 4 bases, with 13 bases lying between them. CDR1 and CDR2 from the germline V gene are SGDLS and YYNGEE. The CDR3 has 14 residues. The CDR3 DNA follows: TGTGCCAGCAGCGTGGGGTCACGGATTTACGAGCAGTACTTC. The encoded protein is CASSVGSRIYEQYF.

The chain combines TRBV5-4 with TRBJ2-1, with D unresolved. V was trimmed by 4 bases and J by 1 base, leaving 12 bases between them. Germline values: CDR1 SGHNT, CDR2 YYREEE (reference sequence). This CDR3 is 15 amino acids long. CDR3 protein: CASSADLGSYNEQFF. Written as DNA, the CDR3 is TGTGCCAGCAGCGCGGACCTTGGGTCCTACAATGAGCAGTTCTTC.

This clonotype was seen only a few times. This chain uses TRBV4-2 with TRBJ2-7; the match to TRBD2 covers 13 bases. Germline assignment: CDR1 LGHNA and CDR2 YNFKEQ. The CDR3 runs to 19 residues. Trimming cost V 1 base and J 2 bases; bases outside gene matches: 11. The CDR3 loop reads CASSQAYKQGLAGAYEQYF. For the CDR3, the DNA is TGTGCCAGCAGCCAAGCCTACAAACAAGGACTAGCGGGAGCCTACGAGCAGTACTTC.

This clonotype has at least ten counts. V usage is TRBV9 and J usage is TRBJ2-7; no firm D call. V lost 0 bases and J lost 2, with 9 bases in between. Looked up from germline, CDR1 is SGDLS and CDR2 is YYNGEE. CDR3 length equals 14 residues. The CDR3 DNA sequence: TGTGCCAGCAGCGTAGACGGATCGGCCTACGAGCAGTACTTC. It is translated as CASSVDGSAYEQYF.

The rearrangement links TRBV15 to TRBJ1-4; tentatively, D is TRBD1 (6 bases). V lost 3 bases to trimming and J lost 0 bases, with 14 bases between them. Germline lookup yields CDR1 LNHNV and CDR2 YYDKDF (reference sequence). This CDR3 has 17 amino acids. The CDR3 sequence is CATSSLAGGATNEKLFF. CDR3 DNA sequence: TGTGCCACCAGCAGCTTGGCTGGGGGCGCAACTAATGAAAAACTGTTTTTT.

This clonotype was seen a few times. The chain has TRBV20-1 and TRBJ2-3, with a possible D match to TRBD2 (7 bases). The CDR3 spans 14 residues. Germline loops: CDR1 DFQATT, CDR2 SNEGSKA (reference sequence). Trimming pared 7 bases from V and 4 bases from J, leaving 18 bases between. The CDR3 DNA follows: TGCAGTGTCAGGGGAGGGTTCGATGCAGATACGCAGTATTTT. Translation: CSVRGGFDADTQYF.

In regard to this clonotype: This could be a read error, since a much larger clone is one nucleotide away. The CDR3: CASGVGHSDTQYF. The CDR3, as DNA: TGTGCCAGCGGTGTAGGCCATTCAGATACGCAGTATTTT. The J gene is TRBJ2-3, the V gene TRBV7-2; D unresolved. Trimming took 8 bases from V and 4 from J, leaving 13 bases between them. The CDR3 is made up of 13 amino acids. CDR1 is SGHTA, CDR2 FQGNSA, per germline.

A note on this clonotype: The junction does not match germline at one end; this may be a read error. The chain is built from TRBV7-9 and TRBJ2-7, with D possibly TRBD2 on 5 matching bases. Germline V gene lookup returns CDR1 SEHNR and CDR2 FQNEAQ (reference sequence). The CDR3 length is 10 residues. The CDR3 DNA reads TGCGCCAGCAGCCAAGCAGAGGGGTACTTC. Translation gives CASSQAEGYF.

As DNA, the CDR3 is TGTGCCAGTACCAGGGTTGGGAATAGCAATCAGCCCCAGCATTTT. Translated, it gives CASTRVGNSNQPQHF. The J gene is TRBJ1-5, the V gene TRBV19; D perhaps matches TRBD1 (5 bases). The germline V and J ends were trimmed by 7 bases and 0 bases, with 13 bases remaining between them. The germline gives CDR1 LNHDA, CDR2 SQIVND (reference sequence). The CDR3 is made up of 15 amino acids.

There are many counts of this clonotype. V gene TRBV6-2 or TRBV6-3 combines with J gene TRBJ1-2, with D possibly being TRBD1 (6 bases). From germline, CDR1 is MNHEY and CDR2 SVGEGT. The CDR3 runs 13 residues. The V end lost 6 bases, the J end lost 10 bases, and 18 bases lay between the germline ends. The CDR3 sequence: CASSGAGEAYYTF. The CDR3 coding sequence is TGTGCCAGCAGCGGGGCAGGGGAGGCCTACTACACCTTC.

This sequence joins TRBV28 and TRBJ2-5; tentative D call: TRBD2 (7 bases). Trimming stripped 3 bases from V and 5 bases from J, with 22 bases between. Germline CDR1 reads MDHEN; CDR2 reads SYDVKM. The CDR3 contains 17 residues. The DNA for the CDR3 is TGTGCCAGCAGTTTTGCCTTAGGCGGGGGCTCAGGGGAGACCCAGTACTTC. Protein: CASSFALGGGSGETQYF.

The chain combines TRBV7-9 with TRBJ2-1; 11 bases agree with TRBD1. CDR1 is SEHNR and CDR2 is FQNEAQ in the germline V gene (reference sequence). The CDR3 covers 15 residues. The V gene end was trimmed by 3 bases and the J gene end by 8 bases; junction bases not matched to a gene: 6. CDR3 region: CASSFRDRGNDEQFF. The CDR3 DNA follows: TGTGCCAGCAGCTTCCGGGACAGGGGGAACGATGAGCAGTTCTTC.

J is TRBJ1-4 and V is TRBV9; D possibly corresponds to TRBD1 (6 bases). CDR3 size: 18 residues. Trimming removed 3 bases from V and 6 bases from J, with 24 bases in between. Looked up from germline, CDR1 is SGDLS and CDR2 is YYNGEE. The CDR3 nucleotides are TGTGCCAGCAGCGGACGGGGAAGCTTTGGGGGGGCGCATGAAAAACTGTTTTTT. It codes for CASSGRGSFGGAHEKLFF.

This clonotype was recorded at least ten times. The CDR3 protein is CASSLTSGSETQYF. Written as DNA, the CDR3 is TGTGCCAGCAGCCTTACTAGCGGGAGTGAGACCCAGTACTTC. V usage is TRBV3-1 and J usage is TRBJ2-5; 11 bases fit TRBD2. V dropped 4 bases and J dropped 5; count of bases not matched to a gene: 3. The CDR3 has 14 residues. The germline CDR1 and CDR2 sequences are LGHDT and YNNKEL (reference sequence).

This sequence joins TRBV7-9 and TRBJ2-7; TRBD1 agrees at 9 bases. Germline-derived CDR1 and CDR2 are SEHNR and FQNEAQ (reference sequence). The CDR3 covers 15 residues. V lost 5 bases and J lost 7; bases outside the gene matches: 12. CDR3 coding DNA: TGTGCCAGCAGCATGACCGGGACAGGGTACAATGAGCAGTACTTC. Protein product: CASSMTGTGYNEQYF.

At least ten counts were recorded for this clonotype. The chain combines TRBV6-5 with TRBJ2-5, with 7 bases lining up with TRBD1. The CDR3 loop spans 14 amino acids. Per the germline V gene, CDR1 is MNHEY and CDR2 is SVGAGI. Losses at the gene ends were 5 bases for V and 5 bases for J; bases not matched to a gene: 8. CDR3 nucleotide sequence: TGTGCCAGCAGTAACCTCAGGGGGTGGGAGACCCAGTACTTC. Its protein is CASSNLRGWETQYF.

This clonotype was observed at least ten times. The genes are TRBV2 and TRBJ2-2; 9 nucleotides line up with TRBD2. This CDR3 has 15 amino acids. V gave up 6 bases and J gave up 4 bases; unmatched junction bases: 6. Germline CDR1 and CDR2: SNHLY and FYNNEI. CDR3 in amino acids: CASSVHSGSTGELFF. DNA for the CDR3: TGTGCCAGCAGCGTGCATAGCGGGAGCACCGGGGAGCTGTTTTTT.

The table lists this clonotype with many counts. The J gene is TRBJ1-2, the V gene TRBV7-8, with unresolved D. V lost 1 base and J lost 5, with 14 bases in between. The CDR3 length is 15 residues. Looked up from germline, CDR1 is SGHVS and CDR2 is FQNEAQ. The CDR3 sequence: CASSLVHLGIYGYTF. CDR3 nucleotides: TGTGCCAGCAGCTTAGTACATCTGGGGATATATGGCTACACCTTC.

This clonotype was detected many times. The V gene is TRBV5-5, the J gene TRBJ1-5; TRBD1 aligns across 9 bases. Germline CDR1 is SGHKS and CDR2 is YYEKEE (reference sequence). This CDR3 has 16 residues. The V gene end was trimmed by 1 base and the J gene end by 5 bases; junction bases not matched to a gene: 7. The CDR3 sequence: CASSLFGTGSDQPQHF. DNA for the CDR3: TGTGCCAGCAGCTTGTTTGGGACAGGGAGTGATCAGCCCCAGCATTTT.

This clonotype occurred a few times. The V and J genes are TRBV5-4 and TRBJ2-3, with D perhaps matching TRBD2 (5 bases). V was clipped by 5 bases and J by 4 bases, with 8 bases between them. Germline V gene lookup returns CDR1 SGHNT and CDR2 YYREEE (reference sequence). The CDR3 spans 12 residues. The CDR3 spells CASSMDSDTQYF. Here the CDR3 DNA reads TGTGCCAGCAGTATGGACTCAGATACGCAGTATTTT.